A selection of T cell receptor beta chains follows, all from one sample in a study of blood T cell repertoires in COVID-19. Libraries were prepared by immunoSEQ multiplex PCR; TCRdb keeps only in-frame clonotypes and omits some of them. The table lists about 210,000 clones, around 80% of them singletons. The sequenced sample consisted of peripheral blood. These receptors originate from a woman aged 40 to 49 with acute or convalescent COVID-19. CDR3s include the opening cysteine and the closing phenylalanine or tryptophan. A D gene is named only where the DNA matches it firmly. Only some rows state a clone size, as once, few, many or a class for expanded clones.

TRBV9	-	TRBJ1-3	few	CASSAGRGALSGNTIYF	TGTGCCAGCAGCGCCGGACGGGGGGCCCTCTCTGGAAACACCATATATTTT
TRBV10-2	-	TRBJ1-5	-	CASSDGPLQFNQPQHF	TGCGCCAGCAGTGACGGTCCCCTACAGTTCAATCAGCCCCAGCATTTT
TRBV25-1	-	TRBJ1-6	-	CASSDRGPLHF	TGTGCCAGCAGTGACAGGGGACCCCTCCACTTT
TRBV6-2/TRBV6-3	TRBD2	TRBJ2-7	-	CASSSPGLAGNSEQYF	TGTGCCAGCAGTTCCCCGGGACTAGCGGGAAACTCCGAGCAGTACTTC
TRBV6-6	-	TRBJ2-7	once	CASTRDANSYEQYF	TGTGCCAGCACGCGGGACGCCAACTCCTACGAGCAGTACTTC
TRBV10-1	-	TRBJ2-1	few	CASPPRGRPPGRNEQFF	TGCGCCAGCCCCCCCCGAGGGAGACCACCGGGTAGGAATGAGCAGTTCTTC
TRBV6-6	TRBD1	TRBJ1-2	few	CASISTGATNYGYTF	TGTGCCAGCATTAGTACAGGGGCCACTAACTATGGCTACACCTTC
TRBV18	TRBD1	TRBJ1-2	-	CASSPGQPNYGYTF	TGTGCCAGCTCGCCGGGACAGCCTAACTATGGCTACACCTTC
TRBV29-1	TRBD1	TRBJ2-7	-	CSVDGQGFYEQYF	TGCAGCGTTGATGGACAGGGCTTTTACGAGCAGTACTTC
TRBV10-3	-	TRBJ2-3	-	CAISEQTDTQYF	TGTGCCATCAGTGAGCAGACAGATACGCAGTATTTT
TRBV5-1	-	TRBJ1-2	-	CASSLNVLVVEGYTF	TGCGCCAGCAGCTTAAACGTCTTAGTAGTGGAGGGCTACACCTTC
TRBV11-2	TRBD2	TRBJ2-4	-	CASSSRMTSGGVAKNIQYF	TGTGCCAGCAGCTCCCGGATGACTAGCGGGGGGGTTGCCAAAAACATTCAGTACTTC
TRBV4-2	-	TRBJ1-2	-	CASSYPQGGDYGYTF	TGTGCCAGCAGTTACCCCCAAGGCGGGGACTATGGCTACACCTTC
TRBV4-3	-	TRBJ2-4	-	CASSQVHGLGGKNIQYF	TGCGCCAGCAGCCAAGTCCACGGGCTAGGGGGTAAAAACATTCAGTACTTC
TRBV14	TRBD1	TRBJ1-3	-	CASSHLTGPHSGNTIYF	TGTGCCAGCAGCCATTTGACAGGGCCCCACTCTGGAAACACCATATATTTT
TRBV24-1	TRBD2	TRBJ2-1	-	CATSDFLPSGRNRNEQFF	TGTGCCACCAGTGATTTCCTCCCCAGCGGGAGGAACAGAAATGAGCAGTTCTTC
TRBV30	-	TRBJ1-1	-	CAWSVEEQRRGGNTEAFF	TGTGCCTGGAGTGTAGAGGAGCAGAGAAGAGGGGGGAACACTGAAGCTTTCTTT
TRBV14	TRBD2	TRBJ2-7	-	CASSRGLAIHEQYF	TGTGCCAGCAGCCGAGGACTAGCGATCCACGAGCAGTACTTC
TRBV7-2	TRBD2	TRBJ2-7	-	CASSSTLAGGGSYEQYF	TGTGCCAGCAGCTCGACCCTAGCGGGAGGGGGGTCCTACGAGCAGTACTTC
TRBV4-1	-	TRBJ2-3	-	CASSQDRERPSTDTQYF	TGCGCCAGCAGCCAAGATCGGGAGCGGCCTAGCACAGATACGCAGTATTTT
TRBV5-4	TRBD2	TRBJ2-2	-	CASSLRSGRASGELFF	TGTGCCAGCAGCTTGAGAAGCGGGAGGGCGTCCGGGGAGCTGTTTTTT
TRBV27	-	TRBJ1-6	-	CASSLRENNSPLHF	TGTGCCAGCAGTTTACGAGAGAATAATTCACCCCTCCACTTT
TRBV2	TRBD2	TRBJ2-7	few	CASSEAGTSELLFTYEQYF	TGTGCCAGCAGTGAAGCTGGGACTAGCGAACTACTTTTTACCTACGAGCAGTACTTC
TRBV5-1	TRBD2	TRBJ2-7	-	CASSQTSPYEQYF	TGCGCCAGCAGCCAGACTAGCCCCTACGAGCAGTACTTC
TRBV20-1	TRBD2	TRBJ2-1	few	CSASSPGLAGAYNEQFF	TGCAGTGCTAGTTCTCCGGGACTAGCGGGAGCCTACAATGAGCAGTTCTTC
TRBV12-3/TRBV12-4	-	TRBJ1-4	-	CASSSQGEKLFF	TGTGCCAGCAGTTCGCAGGGTGAAAAACTGTTTTTT
TRBV6-2/TRBV6-3	TRBD2	TRBJ2-3	-	CASSYRASGTVLTDTQYF	TGTGCCAGCAGTTACCGGGCTAGCGGGACCGTCCTCACAGATACGCAGTATTTT
TRBV4-2	-	TRBJ1-1	-	CASSQEEGILEAFF	TGTGCCAGCAGCCAAGAAGAGGGTATTTTGGAGGCTTTCTTT
TRBV7-3	TRBD2	TRBJ2-7	-	CASSLGLAGTYEQYF	TGTGCCAGCAGCTTAGGGCTAGCGGGGACTTACGAGCAGTACTTC
TRBV6-6	-	TRBJ1-1	-	CASRTLQNTEAFF	TGTGCCAGCAGGACTCTACAGAACACTGAAGCTTTCTTT
TRBV7-3	-	TRBJ1-5	-	CASSPSGDYSNQPQHF	TGTGCCAGCAGCCCATCGGGGGACTATAGCAATCAGCCCCAGCATTTT
TRBV11-3	TRBD2	TRBJ2-1	-	CASSAPMTSGRMSYNEQFF	TGTGCCAGCAGCGCCCCGATGACTAGCGGGAGAATGTCCTACAATGAGCAGTTCTTC
TRBV6-5	-	TRBJ1-3	-	CASSYRQVGNTIYF	TGTGCCAGCAGTTACCGCCAGGTGGGAAACACCATATATTTT
TRBV5-1	TRBD2	TRBJ2-1	few	CASSLREGINEQFF	TGCGCCAGCAGTCTGCGGGAGGGAATCAATGAGCAGTTCTTC
TRBV5-6	TRBD1	TRBJ1-5	-	CASSLRTGTGNQPQHF	TGTGCCAGCAGCTTGAGGACGGGGACAGGCAATCAGCCCCAGCATTTT
TRBV5-6	-	TRBJ1-6	-	CASSLGPGVGNSPLHF	TGTGCCAGCAGCTTGGGGCCAGGGGTAGGAAATTCACCCCTCCACTTT
TRBV5-1	TRBD1	TRBJ1-2	-	CASSPYPGQLGYGYTF	TGCGCCAGCAGCCCATACCCGGGACAGTTAGGCTATGGCTACACCTTC
TRBV5-5	-	TRBJ1-1	few	CASSLEGDTRTTEAFF	TGTGCCAGCAGCTTGGAGGGGGACACCAGGACCACTGAAGCTTTCTTT
TRBV6-2/TRBV6-3	TRBD1	TRBJ1-5	-	CASSYKRTGGRQPQHF	TGTGCCAGCAGTTACAAGAGAACAGGGGGCCGACAGCCCCAGCATTTT
TRBV5-6	TRBD1	TRBJ1-2	-	CASILLRDRDHGYTF	TGTGCCAGCATCTTACTCCGGGACAGGGATCATGGCTACACCTTC
TRBV6-2/TRBV6-3	TRBD1	TRBJ2-2	-	CASSRTGQTGELFF	TGTGCCAGCAGTCGGACAGGCCAAACCGGGGAGCTGTTTTTT
TRBV4-3	-	TRBJ1-2	-	CASSQGDVGYTF	TGCGCCAGCAGCCAAGGAGATGTTGGCTACACCTTC
TRBV11-2	-	TRBJ2-7	-	CATSGLNPYEQYF	TGTGCGACAAGTGGGCTAAACCCCTACGAGCAGTACTTC
TRBV21-1	-	TRBJ2-7	few	CASTPLAHEQYF	TGTGCCAGCACCCCCTTAGCTCACGAGCAGTACTTC
TRBV18	-	TRBJ1-2	-	CASSPSAEANYGYTF	TGTGCCAGCTCACCGTCCGCGGAAGCTAACTATGGCTACACCTTC
TRBV7-6	-	TRBJ1-4	-	CASSPNGLINEKLFF	TGTGCCAGCAGCCCAAATGGACTTATTAATGAAAAACTGTTTTTT
TRBV3-1/TRBV3-2	TRBD1	TRBJ1-1	few	CASSRPPGGGNTEAFF	TGTGCCAGCAGCCGACCCCCAGGGGGCGGAAACACTGAAGCTTTCTTT
TRBV7-9	TRBD2	TRBJ2-1	-	CASSKLGLFYNEQFF	TGTGCCAGCAGTAAATTGGGACTATTCTACAATGAGCAGTTCTTC